This T cell receptor (beta chain) was documented in a study of blood T cell repertoires in COVID-19. Original handling: Amplified reference gene primers provided the basis for estimating nucleated cell counts. Generated by immunoSEQ multiplex PCR, the TCRdb table keeps only in-frame clones and is missing some. D and trimming come from the DNA, and the V and J calls and clone size come from that table. In the table there are about 140,000 clones, almost 80% of which are singletons. Cohort 3 donors counted as recovered after two negative PCRs, clearance, or resolved symptoms. This CDR3 has 16 amino acids. J gave up 1 base and V 6 bases, and 4 bases lay outside the gene matches. CDR1 and CDR2 from the germline V gene are WNHNN and SYGVQD (reference sequence).

The sequencing input was PBMCs or T cells enriched from blood (not recorded which). The chain is built from TRBV10-1 and TRBJ2-4; 12 bases agree with TRBD1. The TCR sequence derives from a woman aged 50 to 65 who had recovered from COVID-19. The CDR3 nucleotides read TGCGCCAGCAGCGAGGGACAGGGGGCGGCCAAAAACATTCAGTACTTC. Protein product: CASSEGQGAAKNIQYF.